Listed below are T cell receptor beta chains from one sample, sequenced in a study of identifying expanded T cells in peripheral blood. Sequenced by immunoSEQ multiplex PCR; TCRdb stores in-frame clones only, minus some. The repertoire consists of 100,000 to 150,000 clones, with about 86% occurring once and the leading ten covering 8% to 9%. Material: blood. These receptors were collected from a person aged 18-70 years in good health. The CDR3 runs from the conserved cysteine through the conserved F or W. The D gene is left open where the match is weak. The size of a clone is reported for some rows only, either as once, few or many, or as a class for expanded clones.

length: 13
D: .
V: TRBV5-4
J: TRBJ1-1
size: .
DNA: TGTGCCAGCCGAGACACCTCGGGAACTGAAGCTTTCTTT
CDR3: CASRDTSGTEAFF

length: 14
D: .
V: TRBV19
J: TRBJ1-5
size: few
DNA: TGTGCCAGTAGTATGCGGACAGACAATCAGCCCCAGCATTTT
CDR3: CASSMRTDNQPQHF

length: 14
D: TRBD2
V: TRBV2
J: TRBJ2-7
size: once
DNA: TGTGCCAGCAGAGGCGGACTAGCGGGAGGCGAGCAGTACTTC
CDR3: CASRGGLAGGEQYF

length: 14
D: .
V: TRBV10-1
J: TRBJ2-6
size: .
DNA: TGCGCCAGCAGTCAGGGCTCTGGGGCCAACGTCCTGACTTTC
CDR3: CASSQGSGANVLTF

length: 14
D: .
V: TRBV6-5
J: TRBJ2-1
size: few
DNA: TGTGCCAGCAGTTACTCACCAGGGTACAATGAGCAGTTCTTC
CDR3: CASSYSPGYNEQFF

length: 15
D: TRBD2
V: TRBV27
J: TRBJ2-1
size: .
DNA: TGTGCCAGCAGTTTACGGACTAGCGGGAGGGAGGAGCAGTTCTTC
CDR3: CASSLRTSGREEQFF

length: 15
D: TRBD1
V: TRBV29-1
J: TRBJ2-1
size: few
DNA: TGCAGCGTCCAGCCAGGGGGCAGGGCCTACAATGAGCAGTTCTTC
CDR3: CSVQPGGRAYNEQFF

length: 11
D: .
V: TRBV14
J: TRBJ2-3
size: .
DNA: TGTGCCAGCAGCCAGCAAGATACGCAGTATTTT
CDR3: CASSQQDTQYF

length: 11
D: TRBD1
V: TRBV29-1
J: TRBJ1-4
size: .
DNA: TGCAGCGTTGAAATGGGTACAGGGGCGTTTTTT
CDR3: CSVEMGTGAFF

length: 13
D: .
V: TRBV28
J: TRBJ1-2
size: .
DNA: TGTGCCAGCAGCCCGTCATCGGGGGATGGCTACACCTTC
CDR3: CASSPSSGDGYTF

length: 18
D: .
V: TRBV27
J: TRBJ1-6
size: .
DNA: TGTGCCAGCACACTTAAAGGTTTCGGTAGCGCCCTCAATTCACCCCTCCACTTT
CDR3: CASTLKGFGSALNSPLHF

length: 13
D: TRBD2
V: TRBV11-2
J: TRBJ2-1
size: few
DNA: TGTGCCAGCAGCTTTTTACGGGAGGGTGAGCAGTTCTTC
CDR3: CASSFLREGEQFF

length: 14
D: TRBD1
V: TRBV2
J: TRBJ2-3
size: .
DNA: TGTGCCAGCCAGGACAGGGGGTCGACAGATACGCAGTATTTT
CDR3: CASQDRGSTDTQYF

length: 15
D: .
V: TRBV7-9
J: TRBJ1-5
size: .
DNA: TGTGCCAGCAGCTCCCAGGGACCCCTCCATCAGCCCCAGCATTTT
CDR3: CASSSQGPLHQPQHF

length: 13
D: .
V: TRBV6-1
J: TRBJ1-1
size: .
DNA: TGTGCCAGCAGTGAAGCAGGGTATGGTGAAGCTTTCTTT
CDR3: CASSEAGYGEAFF

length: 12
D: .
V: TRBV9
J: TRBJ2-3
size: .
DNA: TGTGCCAGCAGCAGGGACCAAGATACGCAGTATTTT
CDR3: CASSRDQDTQYF

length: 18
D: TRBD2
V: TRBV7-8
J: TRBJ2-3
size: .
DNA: TGTGCCAGCATGACGGGACTAGCGGGGGGCGGGATCACAGATACGCAGTATTTT
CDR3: CASMTGLAGGGITDTQYF

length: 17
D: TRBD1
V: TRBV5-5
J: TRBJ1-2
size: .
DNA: TGTGCCAGCAGGCTAAGGGACAGGGCTACATTCAACTATGGCTACACCTTC
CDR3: CASRLRDRATFNYGYTF

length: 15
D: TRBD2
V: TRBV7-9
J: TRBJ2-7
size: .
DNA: TGTGCCAGCAGCGAGAGGACTAGCGGGGCGTACGAGCAGTACTTC
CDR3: CASSERTSGAYEQYF

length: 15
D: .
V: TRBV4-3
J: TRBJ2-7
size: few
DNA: TGCGCCAGCAGCCAAGATACAGGAGTCAGAAACGAGCAGTACTTC
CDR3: CASSQDTGVRNEQYF

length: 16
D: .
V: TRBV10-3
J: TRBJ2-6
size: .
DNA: TGTGCCATCAGTGAGTCGGGGGGCTTCGGGGCCAACGTCCTGACTTTC
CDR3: CAISESGGFGANVLTF

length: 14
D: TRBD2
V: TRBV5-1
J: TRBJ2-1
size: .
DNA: TGCGCCAGCACCGGACTAGCGGGGTCTAGGGAGCAGTTCTTC
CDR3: CASTGLAGSREQFF

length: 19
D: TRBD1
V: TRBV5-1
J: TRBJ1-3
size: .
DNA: TGCGCCAGCAGCCGATTTACAATACGACAGGGGAGGTCTGGAAACACCATATATTTT
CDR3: CASSRFTIRQGRSGNTIYF

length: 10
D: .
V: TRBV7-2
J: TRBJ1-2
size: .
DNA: TGTGCCAGCACCAACTATGGCTACACCTTC
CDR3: CASTNYGYTF

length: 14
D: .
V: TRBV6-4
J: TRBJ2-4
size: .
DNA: TGTGCCAGCAGTGACACAGGGAACCCAAACATTCAGTACTTC
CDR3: CASSDTGNPNIQYF

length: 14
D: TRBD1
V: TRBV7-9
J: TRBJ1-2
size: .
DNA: TGTGCCAGCAGCCTACAGGGGGCTCGCTATGGCTACACCTTC
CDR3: CASSLQGARYGYTF

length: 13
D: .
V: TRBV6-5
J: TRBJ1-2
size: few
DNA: TGTGCCAGCAGTTACAGAAATAACTATGGCTACACCTTC
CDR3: CASSYRNNYGYTF

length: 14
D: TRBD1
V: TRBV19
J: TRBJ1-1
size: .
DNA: TGTGCCAGTAGACCCAGGGGGCTCGTCACTGAAGCTTTCTTT
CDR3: CASRPRGLVTEAFF

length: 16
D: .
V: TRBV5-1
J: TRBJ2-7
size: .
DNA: TGCGCCAGCAGCCCTGGAGCGAACACGATCTCCTACGAGCAGTACTTC
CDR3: CASSPGANTISYEQYF

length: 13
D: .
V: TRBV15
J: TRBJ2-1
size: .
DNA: TGTGCCACCAAGGACAGCTCCTACAATGAGCAGTTCTTC
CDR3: CATKDSSYNEQFF

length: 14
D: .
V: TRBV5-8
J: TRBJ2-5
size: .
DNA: TGTGCCAGCAGCTTGACTAGCTCGAGAGAGACCCAGTACTTC
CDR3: CASSLTSSRETQYF

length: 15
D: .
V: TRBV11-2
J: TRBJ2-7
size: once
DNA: TGTGCCAGCAGCCCAGGGATCGGGAGCCACTACGAGCAGTACTTC
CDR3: CASSPGIGSHYEQYF

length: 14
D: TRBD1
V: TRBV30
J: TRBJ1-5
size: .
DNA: TGTGCCTGGAGGGCTACAGGGGGCGGCCAGCCCCAGCATTTT
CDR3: CAWRATGGGQPQHF